This TCR beta chain was sequenced in a study of T cells in tuberculosis. Points on this clone: Antigen specificity is unknown. The sample has other DNA sequences that encode this CDR3 too.

Study observations and caveats: GMM-specific TCRs were nearer to active tuberculosis alpha repertoires, suggesting expansion.

CDR1 and CDR2 from the germline V gene are SNHLY and FYNNEI. J was trimmed by 6 bases and V by 6 bases; bases with no gene match: 6. The CDR3 sequence is 13 residues long. Measured with immunoSEQ multiplex PCR; TCRdb has only the in-frame clones, and not every one. The table has about 31,000 clones, about 97% seen once. The sequencing input was PBMCs. The TCR originated in a donor aged 5 to 30 with latent tuberculosis or without tuberculosis infection. The chain recombines TRBV2 with TRBJ2-7; 9 bases are a match to TRBD1. CDR3 region: CASSGDRAGEQYF. The CDR3 region has the DNA TGTGCCAGCAGCGGGGACAGGGCGGGCGAGCAGTACTTC.